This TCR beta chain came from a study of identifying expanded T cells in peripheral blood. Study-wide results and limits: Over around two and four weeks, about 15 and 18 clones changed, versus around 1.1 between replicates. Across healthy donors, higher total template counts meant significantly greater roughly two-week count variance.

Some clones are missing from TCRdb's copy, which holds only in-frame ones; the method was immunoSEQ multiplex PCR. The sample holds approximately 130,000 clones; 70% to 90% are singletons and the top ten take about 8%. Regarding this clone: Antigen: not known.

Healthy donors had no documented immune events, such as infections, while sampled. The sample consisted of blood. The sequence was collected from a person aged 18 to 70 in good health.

CDR3 in amino acids: CASSPRGTTYEQYF. CDR3 DNA: TGTGCCAGCTCACCCAGGGGAACGACCTACGAGCAGTACTTC. This chain links TRBV18 with TRBJ2-7; tentative D call: TRBD1 (6 bases). Germline V gene lookup returns CDR1 KGHSH and CDR2 LQKENI. V was shortened by 3 bases and J by 2 bases, with 11 bases between the two germline ends. The CDR3 has 14 amino acids.